The T cell receptor (beta chain) under discussion was sequenced for a study of cytomegalovirus exposure and HLA in healthy donors. Study findings and constraints: For TCR beta chains, V- and J-gene trimming was later linked to a missense DCLRE1C variant. Upon later analysis, TCR association rates were observed to vary by HLA locus, being highest for DRB1 and lowest for HLA-C. Researchers catalogued 164 TCR beta chains as cytomegalovirus-associated.

PCR was performed using 60 Vbeta and 13 Jbeta primers. The protocol was immunoSEQ multiplex PCR, while the TCRdb copy is restricted to in-frame clones and leaves out a portion. The data hold roughly 140,000 clones, with about 76% observed a single time. This clone was detected only a few times. Its antigen is not identified. The V gene's germline CDR1 is MDHEN and CDR2 SYDVKM. The length of the CDR3 is 17 residues. Trimming removed 3 bases at V and 3 bases at J, with 20 bases between. The sequence was collected from a man between 18 and 35 years old in good health and CMV-seronegative. The chain combines TRBV28 with TRBJ1-1; D is possibly TRBD1 (5 bases). Sequencing was performed on PBMCs. The CDR3: CASSLIGRGVGDTEAFF. The CDR3 DNA reads as TGTGCCAGCAGTTTGATCGGGCGGGGGGTCGGGGACACTGAAGCTTTCTTT.